This entry describes one T cell receptor (beta chain). This sample is drawn from a study of graft-versus-host responses after intestinal transplantation. This CDR3 contains 12 residues. The ends were cut back, 4 bases at V and 5 bases at J, with 10 bases in the middle. Germline lookup yields CDR1 SGHDT and CDR2 YYEEEE. Using immunoSEQ multiplex PCR, the repertoire was profiled, and TCRdb retains in-frame clones only, with some absent. The sample consists of under 80,000 clones, 92% of them appearing once. The chain joins TRBV5-6 to TRBJ2-7; the D is unclear. The source of this sequence is a human patient who received an intestinal transplant, so some T cells may come from the graft donor. Sequenced material: PBMCs, taken 98 days after intestinal transplantation. The CDR3, as DNA: TGTGCCAGCAGCGAGGAGTCCCACGAGCAGTACTTC. The encoded protein is CASSEESHEQYF.